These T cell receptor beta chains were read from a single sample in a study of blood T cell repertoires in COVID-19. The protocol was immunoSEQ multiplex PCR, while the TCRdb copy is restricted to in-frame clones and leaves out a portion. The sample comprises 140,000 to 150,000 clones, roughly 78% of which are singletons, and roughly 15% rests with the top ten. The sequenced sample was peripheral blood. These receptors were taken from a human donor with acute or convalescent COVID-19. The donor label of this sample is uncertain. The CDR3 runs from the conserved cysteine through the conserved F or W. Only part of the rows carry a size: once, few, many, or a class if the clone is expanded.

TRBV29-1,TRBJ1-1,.,CSVGWGAHTEAFF
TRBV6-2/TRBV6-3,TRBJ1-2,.,CASSNDRTLSIGYTF
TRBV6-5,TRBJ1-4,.,CASSSSRETFF
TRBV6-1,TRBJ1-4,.,CASSEARQGEKKLFF
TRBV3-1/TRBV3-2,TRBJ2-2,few,CASSTSKGGRITGELFF
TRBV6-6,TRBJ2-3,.,CASSYPRGSTDTQYF
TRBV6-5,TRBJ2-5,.,CASTEGGRGTTQYF
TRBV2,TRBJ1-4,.,CASSEWDSTDEKLFF
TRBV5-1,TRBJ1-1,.,CASSNGQGGTEAFF
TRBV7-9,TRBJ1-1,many,CASSPSYTEAFF
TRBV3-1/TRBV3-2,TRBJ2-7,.,CASSQEIVREHEQYF
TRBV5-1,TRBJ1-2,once,CASSFVSLALNYGYTF
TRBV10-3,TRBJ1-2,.,CATGRDYGYTF
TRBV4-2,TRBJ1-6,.,CASSQDQQGTGVSPLHF
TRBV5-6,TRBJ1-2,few,CASSLDQGSVYGYTF
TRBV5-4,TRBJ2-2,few,CASSSGLQNTGELFF
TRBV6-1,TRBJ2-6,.,CASSVSSGANVLTF
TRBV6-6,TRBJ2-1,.,CASSSIPSYNEQFF
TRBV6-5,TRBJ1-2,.,CASATGTFGYGYTF
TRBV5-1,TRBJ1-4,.,CASRKRGFNEKLFF
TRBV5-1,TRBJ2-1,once,CASTTGTSFGEQFF
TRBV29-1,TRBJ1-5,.,CSVTQGDQPQHF
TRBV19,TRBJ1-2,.,CASSIDRVDGYTF
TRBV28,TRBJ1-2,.,CASSFPLGQGSYGYTF
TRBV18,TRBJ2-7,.,CASSPGTLPSEQYF
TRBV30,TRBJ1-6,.,CAWSDTRVSPLHF
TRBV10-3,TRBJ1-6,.,CAISETESPLHF
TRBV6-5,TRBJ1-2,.,CASSPLGGAPGYTF
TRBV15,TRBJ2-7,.,CATSRDLAYEQYF
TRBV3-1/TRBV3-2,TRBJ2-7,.,CASSLGPPIAEQYF
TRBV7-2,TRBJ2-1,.,CASSRTSGGADGYNEQFF
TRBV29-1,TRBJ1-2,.,CSVAGEKSGYTF
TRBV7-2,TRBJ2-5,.,CASSPGAQTKETQYF
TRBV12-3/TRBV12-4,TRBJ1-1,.,CASSLIGVSEAFF
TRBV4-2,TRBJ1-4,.,CASSRGLGLFF
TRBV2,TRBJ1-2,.,CASSEATGQGIGYTF
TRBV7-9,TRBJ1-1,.,CASSRPTGKNTEAFF
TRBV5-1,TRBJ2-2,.,CASSSGGSNTGELFF
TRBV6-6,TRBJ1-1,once,CASIQSGNTEAFF